This T cell receptor beta chain was sequenced in a study of CD8+ T cells in alopecia areata. At the level of the study: Skin grafts from roughly 6-13-month-old C3H/HeJ donors with spontaneous alopecia were placed on approximately 7-10-week-old female C3H/HeJ mice. Study-wide results and limits: Higher clonality than in normal scalp was seen in lesional scalp, especially alopecia totalis/universalis.

This clone showed up just a few times. Its specificity is not known. The genes are named according to mouse. The read falls 4 residues short of the CDR3 end, and the missing part is taken from the germline J gene. In each case, RNA was isolated and then reverse transcribed into cDNA as the sequencing template. Data came from immunoSEQ multiplex PCR; TCRdb stores just in-frame clones and leaves some out. The specimen gives more than 90,000 clones without singletons; the ten biggest hold 20%. V shed 5 bases and J shed 4 bases, with 6 bases lying between them. The CDR3 extends over 12 amino acids. Looked up from germline, CDR1 is NNHDY and CDR2 is SYVADS.

Sequencing input: lesional skin. The V and J genes are TRBV13-3 and TRBJ1-4; D gene unclear. The TCR sequence derives from a C3H/HeJ mouse with alopecia areata. The strain bears MHC haplotype H2-k. The CDR3 region is CASRSDNERLFF. The part of the CDR3 DNA that was read is TGTGCCAGCAGGTCAGACAACGAA.